The clone carrying this TCR beta chain occurred once. Its target is unknown. The data were obtained in a study of T cell responses to AZD1222 COVID-19 vaccine. Trimming pared 3 bases from V and 4 bases from J, leaving 11 bases between. The CDR3 runs to 13 residues. The germline CDR1 and CDR2 sequences are SGHNT and YYREEE (reference sequence). Produced via immunoSEQ multiplex PCR; TCRdb's table is partial and in-frame only. The sample lists about 100,000 clones, more than 70% occurring once. Study outcomes and limitations: The donor group comprised mostly white British people and more females; the analysis possibly underestimated clonal diversity. Unmutated variant regions reportedly attract nearly half of all spike-specific TCRs.

This receptor was identified in an adult in good health. The chain links TRBV5-4 to TRBJ2-7; possibly TRBD1 for D (6 bases). The starting material was peripheral blood, obtained on day 0 of MenACWY control vaccination. CDR3 nucleotides: TGTGCCAGCAGCTCAAACAGGGAGTACGAGCAGTACTTC. Translating gives CASSSNREYEQYF.